Presented here are 27 T cell receptor beta chains from one specimen sequenced in a study of radiotherapy plus CTLA-4 blockade in lung cancer. Using immunoSEQ multiplex PCR, the repertoire was profiled, and TCRdb retains in-frame clones only, with some absent. Of approximately 80,000 clones listed, about 84% are singletons. This specimen was peripheral blood, taken from a patient treated with radiotherapy plus ipilimumab. The receptors derive from a human donor with non-small cell lung cancer who had stable disease on radiotherapy plus ipilimumab.

The rearrangement joins TRBV30 to TRBJ1-5; 7 nucleotides match TRBD1. This CDR3 spans 13 amino acids. The ends lost 1 base at V and 5 bases at J; junction bases unmatched: 2. Germline V gives CDR1 GTSNPN, CDR2 SVGIG (reference sequence). Here the CDR3 reads CAWSAGGDQPQHF. The DNA of the CDR3 is TGTGCCTGGAGTGCAGGGGGGGATCAGCCCCAGCATTTT.

The chain employs TRBV19 and TRBJ1-5; 8 bases align to TRBD1. Per the germline V gene, CDR1 is LNHDA and CDR2 is SQIVND (reference sequence). The CDR3 sequence is 15 residues long. The ends lost 4 bases at V and 7 bases at J; junction bases unmatched: 9. CDR3 nucleotides: TGTGCCAGTAGTACAGGGGGCACGGGGGGGCAGCCCCAGCATTTT. The encoded protein is CASSTGGTGGQPQHF.

Here the CDR3 reads CASGSGFQETQYF. The CDR3 DNA is TGTGCCAGCGGAAGTGGCTTCCAAGAGACCCAGTACTTC. V gene TRBV2 combines with J gene TRBJ2-5; no clear D gene. Germline CDR1 SNHLY, CDR2 FYNNEI. V was cut by 8 bases and J by 1 base, with 11 bases left in between. This CDR3 comprises 13 residues.

V is TRBV27 and J is TRBJ1-5; a possible D gene is TRBD1 (5 bases). The CDR3 has 14 amino acids. Germline V gives CDR1 MNHEY, CDR2 SMNVEV (reference sequence). The germline V and J ends were trimmed by 4 bases and 1 base, with 8 bases remaining between them. In DNA form, the CDR3 reads TGTGCCAGCAGTTCCCGGGACAGCAATCAGCCCCAGCATTTT. Protein sequence: CASSSRDSNQPQHF.

This chain connects TRBV25-1 to TRBJ2-7, with a weak D call TRBD2 (5 bases). CDR3 size: 15 residues. Trimming took 2 bases from V and 2 from J, leaving 13 bases between them. Germline loops: CDR1 MGHDK, CDR2 SYGVNS. In nucleotides, the CDR3 is TGTGCCAGCAGTGAAAGGACGGGAATCGCCTACGAGCAGTACTTC. This encodes CASSERTGIAYEQYF.

This rearrangement joins TRBV2 to TRBJ2-1, with TRBD2 matching 7 bases. Germline V gives CDR1 SNHLY, CDR2 FYNNEI. V shed 2 bases and J 8 bases; nucleotides not matched to a gene: 15. The CDR3 is 17 residues long. The CDR3 DNA reads as TGTGCCAGCAGTGAAAGTAGAGCGTGGGCGGGAGAAGATGAGCAGTTCTTC. Translated, it gives CASSESRAWAGEDEQFF.

This chain joins TRBV5-1 and TRBJ2-7; the match to TRBD1 covers 11 bases. V dropped 2 bases and J dropped 7; count of bases not matched to a gene: 5. The CDR3 covers 14 residues. CDR1 and CDR2 (germline): SGHRS, YFSETQ. CDR3: CASSFPGQGEEQYF. DNA for the CDR3: TGCGCCAGCAGCTTTCCGGGACAGGGGGAAGAGCAGTACTTC. Using reference TRBV5-1 and TRBJ2-7 for the parts outside the CDR3, the full variable domain is KAGVTQTPRYLIKTRGQQVTLSCSPISGHRSVSWYQQTPGQGLQFLFEYFSETQRNKGNFPGRFSGRQFSNSRSEMNVSTLELGDSALYLCASSFPGQGEEQYFGPGTRLTVT.

This chain links TRBV5-4 with TRBJ2-2; possibly TRBD1 or TRBD2 for D (6 bases each). Trimming pared 2 bases from V and 7 bases from J, leaving 18 bases between. Germline V gene data show CDR1 as SGHNT and CDR2 as YYREEE (reference sequence). CDR3 length: 16 amino acids. The CDR3 nucleotides read TGTGCCAGCAGCTTAGGGGGGTTTAGGTTAGGCGGGGAGCTGTTTTTT. Residues: CASSLGGFRLGGELFF.

The chain carries TRBV18 and TRBJ2-5, with 9 bases that match TRBD2. The CDR3 has 16 residues. J was trimmed by 1 base and V by 1 base; bases with no gene match: 4. Germline CDR1 reads KGHSH; CDR2 reads LQKENI. The CDR3 DNA reads as TGTGCCAGCTCACCACTAAGCGGGGGGCCCCAAGAGACCCAGTACTTC. Translation gives CASSPLSGGPQETQYF.

This chain uses TRBV5-4 with TRBJ2-7, with TRBD1 as a possible D gene (6 bases). V dropped 1 base and J dropped 2 bases, with 7 bases sitting between them. The CDR3 runs to 13 residues. Per the germline V gene, CDR1 is SGHNT and CDR2 is YYREEE (reference sequence). CDR3 sequence: CASSLTGTYEQYF. In DNA, the CDR3 is TGTGCCAGCAGCTTGACAGGGACCTACGAGCAGTACTTC. The complete variable domain, with remaining parts taken from reference TRBV5-4 and TRBJ2-7, reads ETGVTQSPTHLIKTRGQQVTLRCSSQSGHNTVSWYQQALGQGPQFIFQYYREEENGRGNFPPRFSGLQFPNYSSELNVNALELDDSALYLCASSLTGTYEQYFGPGTRLTVT.

As DNA, the CDR3 is TGTGCCAGCAAAAGGCGGCCAGGCGTAGGGTACGAGCAGTACTTC. Translation gives CASKRRPGVGYEQYF. The chain uses TRBV2 and TRBJ2-7; D is uncertain. With 7 bases removed from V and 4 bases from J, the gap between germline ends came to 20 bases. The CDR3 has 15 residues. Germline V gene sequence: CDR1 SNHLY, CDR2 FYNNEI. Combining the CDR3 with reference TRBV2 and TRBJ2-7 gives the whole variable domain EPEVTQTPSHQVTQMGQEVILRCVPISNHLYFYWYRQILGQKVEFLVSFYNNEISEKSEIFDDQFSVERPDGSNFTLKIRSTKLEDSAMYFCASKRRPGVGYEQYFGPGTRLTVT.

V gene TRBV28 combines with J gene TRBJ2-7; D is possibly TRBD2 (5 bases). This CDR3 region has 13 residues. Germline CDR1 reads MDHEN; CDR2 reads SYDVKM. V was clipped by 3 bases and J by 2 bases, with 8 bases between them. In DNA, the CDR3 is TGTGCCAGCAGTTTGGAGGTTCCCTACGAGCAGTACTTC. This translates into CASSLEVPYEQYF. Using reference TRBV28 and TRBJ2-7 for the parts outside the CDR3, the full variable domain is DVKVTQSSRYLVKRTGEKVFLECVQDMDHENMFWYRQDPGLGLRLIYFSYDVKMKEKGDIPEGYSVSREKKERFSLILESASTNQTSMYLCASSLEVPYEQYFGPGTRLTVT.

This clone was detected once. This chain joins TRBV11-3 and TRBJ2-1; TRBD1 matches 11 bases. Germline CDR1 is SGHNT and CDR2 is YENEEA. Losses at the gene ends were 1 base for V and 9 bases for J; bases not matched to a gene: 11. The CDR3 consists of 17 residues. As DNA, the CDR3 is TGTGCCAGCAGCTTAGTCGGTGAGGACAGGGGGCTGGGTGAGCAGTTCTTC. Residues: CASSLVGEDRGLGEQFF.

This chain connects TRBV11-3 to TRBJ2-7, with D possibly called TRBD1 or TRBD2 (5 bases each). V shed 5 bases and J shed 5 bases, with 16 bases lying between them. The CDR3 is 14 residues long. Germline V gives CDR1 SGHNT, CDR2 YENEEA. The CDR3 sequence is CASSPGPWANEQYF. The CDR3 DNA is TGTGCCAGCAGCCCGGGGCCGTGGGCTAACGAGCAGTACTTC. The full variable domain, its missing parts supplied by reference TRBV11-3 and TRBJ2-7, is EAGVVQSPRYKIIEKKQPVAFWCNPISGHNTLYWYLQNLGQGPELLIRYENEEAVDDSQLPKDRFSAERLKGVDSTLKIQPAELGDSAVYLCASSPGPWANEQYFGPGTRLTVT.

Only one count was recorded for this clone. The V call is TRBV4-1, the J call TRBJ1-4; D gene uncertain. The CDR3 consists of 16 residues. Trimming shortened V by 0 bases and J by 8 bases, and 16 bases separated the two germline ends. In germline, CDR1 is MGHRA, CDR2 YSYEKL. CDR3 in amino acids: CASSQDVGLVKEKLFF. CDR3 DNA: TGCGCCAGCAGCCAAGACGTGGGGTTGGTAAAGGAAAAACTGTTTTTT.

The chain combines TRBV7-3 with TRBJ2-2; D not certain. CDR1 and CDR2 from the germline V gene are SGHTA and FQGTGA. V dropped 3 bases and J dropped 6 bases, with 5 bases sitting between them. The CDR3 runs to 12 residues. The CDR3 bases are TGTGCCAGCAGCTTGGGATCCGGGGAGCTGTTTTTT. This gives the protein CASSLGSGELFF.

The chain recombines TRBV5-1 with TRBJ2-5; 9 nucleotides line up with TRBD2. The CDR3 runs 16 residues. The germline CDR1 and CDR2 sequences are SGHRS and YFSETQ. Losses at the gene ends were 4 bases for V and 4 bases for J; bases not matched to a gene: 11. The CDR3 sequence: CASSVRLAGGRETQYF. CDR3 sequence (DNA): TGCGCCAGCAGCGTCCGACTGGCGGGAGGGCGAGAGACCCAGTACTTC.

The chain recombines TRBV5-8 with TRBJ1-2, with D possibly TRBD1 on 6 matching bases. Germline V CDR1 and CDR2: SGHTS, YDEGEE. The CDR3 is made up of 17 amino acids. V dropped 4 bases and J dropped 0 bases, with 19 bases sitting between them. The DNA of the CDR3 is TGTGCCAGCAGCCCTAACCTCGGACAGAGAGCTAACTATGGCTACACCTTC. It encodes CASSPNLGQRANYGYTF.

The rearrangement joins TRBV4-2 to TRBJ2-1, with 13 bases fitting TRBD2. The ends lost 4 bases at V and 2 bases at J; junction bases unmatched: 8. CDR1 and CDR2 from the germline V gene are LGHNA and YNFKEQ. This CDR3 region has 18 residues. The CDR3 loop reads CASSPRTSGGPPYNEQFF. The DNA for the CDR3 is TGTGCCAGCAGCCCCAGGACTAGCGGGGGTCCGCCCTACAATGAGCAGTTCTTC.

In DNA form, the CDR3 reads TGTGCCAGCAGTTCTCTTGGACGGGTAAGGGACACTGAAGCTTTCTTT. It is translated as CASSSLGRVRDTEAFF. V usage is TRBV27 and J usage is TRBJ1-1; D unresolved. The CDR3 runs to 16 residues. Germline lookup yields CDR1 MNHEY and CDR2 SMNVEV (reference sequence). The V gene lost 4 bases and the J gene lost 3 bases, with 18 bases spanning the gap.

The chain has TRBV29-1 and TRBJ2-1; 8 bases map to TRBD2. J was trimmed by 9 bases and V by 0 bases; bases with no gene match: 4. The CDR3 totals 13 residues. Germline V gene lookup returns CDR1 SQVTM and CDR2 ANQGSEA. CDR3 bases: TGCAGCGTTGAAGAGGCACTAGCGGTTGAGCAGTTCTTC. Translation gives CSVEEALAVEQFF.

CDR3 nucleotide sequence: TGTGCCAGCAGCTTATTTGGCTCCTACAATGAGCAGTTCTTC. As protein: CASSLFGSYNEQFF. The J gene is TRBJ2-1, the V gene TRBV11-1; unclear D gene. This CDR3 spans 14 amino acids. Germline V lookup: CDR1 SGHAT, CDR2 FQDESV (reference sequence). Trimming stripped 2 bases from V and 0 bases from J, with 5 bases between.

This sequence joins TRBV30 and TRBJ2-7; 11 nucleotides match TRBD2. V trimming: 3 bases; J trimming: 3 bases; junction bases outside the gene matches: 7. Germline V lookup: CDR1 GTSNPN, CDR2 SVGIG (reference sequence). The CDR3 loop spans 15 amino acids. CDR3 sequence (DNA): TGTGCCTGGAGCCCTCGCGGGACTAGCGGCTACGAGCAGTACTTC. As protein: CAWSPRGTSGYEQYF.

This rearrangement joins TRBV5-4 to TRBJ2-2, with D hard to call. The CDR3 has 16 amino acids. CDR1 is SGHNT, CDR2 YYREEE, per germline (reference sequence). V was cut by 0 bases and J by 4 bases, with 13 bases left in between. Here the CDR3 DNA reads TGTGCCAGCAGCTTGGTGCGGCTACAAACCACCGGGGAGCTGTTTTTT. It is translated as CASSLVRLQTTGELFF.

This clone has only a few counts. The rearrangement joins TRBV19 to TRBJ1-2; D gene uncertain. The V end lost 5 bases, the J end lost 0 bases, and 1 base lay between the germline ends. This CDR3 region has 11 residues. Germline values: CDR1 LNHDA, CDR2 SQIVND (reference sequence). This chain's CDR3 is CASSSNYGYTF. CDR3 sequence (DNA): TGTGCCAGTAGTTCTAACTATGGCTACACCTTC.

The chain uses TRBV19 and TRBJ2-5; TRBD2 matches 11 bases. The V gene's germline CDR1 is LNHDA and CDR2 SQIVND (reference sequence). This CDR3 comprises 15 residues. Trimming removed 6 bases from V and 2 bases from J; junction bases left unmatched: 5. CDR3 amino acids: CASSHLAGGQETQYF. DNA for the CDR3: TGTGCCAGTAGCCATCTAGCGGGGGGACAAGAGACCCAGTACTTC.

The chain is built from TRBV12-1 and TRBJ1-5; the D call TRBD1 from the table was never checked on the DNA. TRBV12-1 counts as a pseudogene. The CDR3 runs 15 residues. The CDR3 loop reads CASSHGTANNQPQHF. The CDR3 DNA sequence: TGTGCCAGCAGCCATGGGACAGCTAACAATCAGCCCCAGCATTTT.